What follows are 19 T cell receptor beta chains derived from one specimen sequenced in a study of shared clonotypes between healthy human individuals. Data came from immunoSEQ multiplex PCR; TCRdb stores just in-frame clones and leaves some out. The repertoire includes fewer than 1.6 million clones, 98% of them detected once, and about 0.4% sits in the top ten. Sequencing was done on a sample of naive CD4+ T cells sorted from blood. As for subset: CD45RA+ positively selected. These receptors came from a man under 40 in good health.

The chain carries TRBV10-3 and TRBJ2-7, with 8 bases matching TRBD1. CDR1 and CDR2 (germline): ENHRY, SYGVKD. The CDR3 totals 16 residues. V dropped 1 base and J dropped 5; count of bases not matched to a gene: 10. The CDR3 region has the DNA TGTGCCATCAGTGAGTTCCACTCGGGACAGGTGCACGAGCAGTACTTC. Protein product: CAISEFHSGQVHEQYF.

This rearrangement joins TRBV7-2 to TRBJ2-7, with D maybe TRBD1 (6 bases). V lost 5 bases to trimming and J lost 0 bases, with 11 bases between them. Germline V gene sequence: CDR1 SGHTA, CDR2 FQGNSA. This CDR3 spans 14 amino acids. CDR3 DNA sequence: TGTGCCAGCAGCCTGGACAGACCCTCCTACGAGCAGTACTTC. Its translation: CASSLDRPSYEQYF.

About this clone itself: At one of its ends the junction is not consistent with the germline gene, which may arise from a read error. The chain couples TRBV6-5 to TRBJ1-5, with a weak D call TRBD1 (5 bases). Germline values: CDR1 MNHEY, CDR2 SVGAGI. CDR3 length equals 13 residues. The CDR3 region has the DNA TGTGCCACCGGAGGGGAGGGCAATAAGCCCCAGCATTTT. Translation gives CATGGEGNKPQHF.

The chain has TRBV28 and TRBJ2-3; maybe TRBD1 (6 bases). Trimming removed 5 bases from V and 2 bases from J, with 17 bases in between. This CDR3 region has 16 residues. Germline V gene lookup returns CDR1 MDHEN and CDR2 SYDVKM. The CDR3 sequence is CASSPSWGPTTDTQYF. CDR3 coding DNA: TGTGCCAGCAGTCCGTCCTGGGGGCCTACCACAGATACGCAGTATTTT.

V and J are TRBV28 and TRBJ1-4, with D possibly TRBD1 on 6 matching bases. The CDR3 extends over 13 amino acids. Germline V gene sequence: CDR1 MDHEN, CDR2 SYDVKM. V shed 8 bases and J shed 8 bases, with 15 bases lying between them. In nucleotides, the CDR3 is TGTGCCAGCGTCACACAGGGTTTCGAAAAACTGTTTTTT. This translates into CASVTQGFEKLFF.

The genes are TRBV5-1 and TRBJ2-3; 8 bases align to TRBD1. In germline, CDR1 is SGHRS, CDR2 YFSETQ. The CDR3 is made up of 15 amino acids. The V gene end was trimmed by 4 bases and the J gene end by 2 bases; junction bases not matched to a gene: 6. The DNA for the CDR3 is TGCGCCAGCAGCCGCGGGACAGGAAACACAGATACGCAGTATTTT. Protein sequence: CASSRGTGNTDTQYF.

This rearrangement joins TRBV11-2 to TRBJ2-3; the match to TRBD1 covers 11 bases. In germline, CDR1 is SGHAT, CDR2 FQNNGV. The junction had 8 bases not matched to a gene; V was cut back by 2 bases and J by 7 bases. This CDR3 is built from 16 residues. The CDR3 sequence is CASSLSDRGRGYTQYF. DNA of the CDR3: TGTGCCAGCAGCTTATCGGACAGGGGGCGCGGGTATACGCAGTATTTT.

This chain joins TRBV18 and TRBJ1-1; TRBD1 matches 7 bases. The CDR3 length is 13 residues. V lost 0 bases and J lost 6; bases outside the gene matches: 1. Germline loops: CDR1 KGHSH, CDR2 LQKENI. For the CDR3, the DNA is TGTGCCAGCTCACCACCGACAGGGTCTGAAGCTTTCTTT. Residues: CASSPPTGSEAFF.

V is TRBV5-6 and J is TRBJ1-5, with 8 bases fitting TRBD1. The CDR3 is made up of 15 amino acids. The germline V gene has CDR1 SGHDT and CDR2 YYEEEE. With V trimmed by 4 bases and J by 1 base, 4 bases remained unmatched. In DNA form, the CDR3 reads TGTGCCAGCAGCGAAACAGGGGGAAGCAATCAGCCCCAGCATTTT. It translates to CASSETGGSNQPQHF.

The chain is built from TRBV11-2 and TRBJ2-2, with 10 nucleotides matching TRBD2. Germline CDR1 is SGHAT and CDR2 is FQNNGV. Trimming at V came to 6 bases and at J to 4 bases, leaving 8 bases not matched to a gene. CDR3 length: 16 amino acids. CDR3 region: CASRVGLAGVTGELFF. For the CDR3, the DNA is TGTGCCAGCAGAGTTGGGCTAGCGGGAGTCACCGGGGAGCTGTTTTTT.

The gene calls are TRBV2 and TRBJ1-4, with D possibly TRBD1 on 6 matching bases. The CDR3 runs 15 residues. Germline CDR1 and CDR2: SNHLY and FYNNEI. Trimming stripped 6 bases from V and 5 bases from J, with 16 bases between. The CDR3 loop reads CASRTDSVPNEKLFF. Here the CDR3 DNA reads TGTGCCAGCAGGACGGACAGTGTACCCAATGAAAAACTGTTTTTT.

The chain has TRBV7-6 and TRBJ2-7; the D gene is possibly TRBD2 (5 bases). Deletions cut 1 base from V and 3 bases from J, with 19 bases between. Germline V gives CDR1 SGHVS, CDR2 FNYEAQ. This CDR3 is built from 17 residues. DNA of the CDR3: TGTGCCAGCAGCTTAGGTCGTGGCAGGAGCGGAGACTACGAGCAGTACTTC. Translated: CASSLGRGRSGDYEQYF.

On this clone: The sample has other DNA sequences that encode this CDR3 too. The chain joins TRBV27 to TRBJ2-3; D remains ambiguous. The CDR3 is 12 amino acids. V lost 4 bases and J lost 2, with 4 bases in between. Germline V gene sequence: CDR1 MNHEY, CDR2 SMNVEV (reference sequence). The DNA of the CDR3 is TGTGCCAGCAGTTCGATCACAGATACGCAGTATTTT. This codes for CASSSITDTQYF.

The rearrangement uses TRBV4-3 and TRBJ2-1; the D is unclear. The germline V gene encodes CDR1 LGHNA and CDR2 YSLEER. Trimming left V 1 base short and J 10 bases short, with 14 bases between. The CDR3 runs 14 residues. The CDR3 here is CASSQGALANEQFF. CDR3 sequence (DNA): TGCGCCAGCAGCCAAGGCGCACTGGCAAACGAGCAGTTCTTC.

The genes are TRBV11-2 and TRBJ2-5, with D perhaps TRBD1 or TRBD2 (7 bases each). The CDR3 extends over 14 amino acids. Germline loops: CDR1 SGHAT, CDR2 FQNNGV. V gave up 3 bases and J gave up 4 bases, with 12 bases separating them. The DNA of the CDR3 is TGTGCCAGCAGCTTGACCAGGGGGGGAGAGACCCAGTACTTC. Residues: CASSLTRGGETQYF.

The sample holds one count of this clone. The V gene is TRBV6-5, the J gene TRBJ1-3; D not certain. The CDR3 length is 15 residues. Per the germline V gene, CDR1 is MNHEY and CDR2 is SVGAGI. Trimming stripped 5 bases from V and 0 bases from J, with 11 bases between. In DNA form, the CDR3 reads TGTGCCAGCAGTCGTACTTGGGGCTCTGGAAACACCATATATTTT. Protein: CASSRTWGSGNTIYF.

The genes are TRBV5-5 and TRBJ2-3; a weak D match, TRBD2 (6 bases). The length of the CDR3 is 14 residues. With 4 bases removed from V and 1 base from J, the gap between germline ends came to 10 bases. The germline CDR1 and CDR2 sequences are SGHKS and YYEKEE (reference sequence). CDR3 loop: CASSHVAGTDTQYF. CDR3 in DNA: TGTGCCAGCAGCCACGTAGCGGGCACAGATACGCAGTATTTT.

The CDR3 bases are TGCAGCATACGCCCCGTGCTTAACTCCTACGAGCAGTACTTC. Protein: CSIRPVLNSYEQYF. This chain links TRBV29-1 with TRBJ2-7; D is undetermined. Trimming left V 8 bases short and J 0 bases short, with 17 bases between. The germline gives CDR1 SQVTM, CDR2 ANQGSEA. The CDR3 is 14 residues long.

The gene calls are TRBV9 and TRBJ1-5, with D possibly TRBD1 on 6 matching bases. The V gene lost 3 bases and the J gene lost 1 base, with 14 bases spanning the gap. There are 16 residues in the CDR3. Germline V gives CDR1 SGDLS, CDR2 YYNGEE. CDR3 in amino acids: CASSAEFRGSNQPQHF. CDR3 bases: TGTGCCAGCAGCGCCGAATTCAGGGGAAGCAATCAGCCCCAGCATTTT. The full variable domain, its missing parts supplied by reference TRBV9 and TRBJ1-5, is DSGVTQTPKHLITATGQRVTLRCSPRSGDLSVYWYQQSLDQGLQFLIQYYNGEERAKGNILERFSAQQFPDLHSELNLSSLELGDSALYFCASSAEFRGSNQPQHFGDGTRLSIL.